This T cell receptor beta chain was retrieved from a study of blood T cell repertoires in COVID-19. Sequencing used immunoSEQ multiplex PCR; TCRdb keeps in-frame clones, though not all of them. The sample consists of over 150,000 clones, around 88% of them appearing once. Germline CDR1 is ENHRY and CDR2 is SYGVKD. The CDR3 covers 15 residues. The V gene lost 3 bases and the J gene lost 8 bases, with 16 bases spanning the gap. This receptor was identified in a woman between 65 and 79 years old who had recovered from COVID-19. The V gene is TRBV10-3, the J gene TRBJ1-4; D might be TRBD1 (6 bases). The sample consisted of peripheral blood. The CDR3 DNA follows: TGTGCCATCAGTGACACGACACAGGGTGGCGAAAAACTGTTTTTT. This gives the protein CAISDTTQGGEKLFF.